The 8 T cell receptor beta chains given below trace back to one sample, sequenced in a study of blood T cell repertoires in COVID-19. Profiled with immunoSEQ multiplex PCR; TCRdb holds only in-frame clones, not every one. The sample yields about 74,000 clones, about nine tenths seen once. The sample comprised peripheral blood. Receptor source: a woman between 45 and 65 years old in a cohort sampled during active COVID-19.

About this clone itself: No DNA is shown, since the ends of the CDR3 on it are uncertain; the CDR3 is the one TCRdb lists. The chain combines TRBV28 with TRBJ1-4. Looked up from germline, CDR1 is MDHEN and CDR2 is SYDVKM. The length of the CDR3 is 14 amino acids, counting both ends. This chain's CDR3 is CASSSSGFSEKLFF.

The rearrangement links TRBV4-1 to TRBJ2-7; D is undetermined. The CDR3 runs 14 residues. V lost 1 base and J 3 bases, leaving 10 bases between the germline ends. Per germline, CDR1 MGHRA and CDR2 YSYEKL. CDR3 sequence (DNA): TGCGCCAGCAGCCAAGGGCCGATTTACTACGAGCAGTACTTC. This codes for CASSQGPIYYEQYF.

The chain's CDR3 is CASSKPLGGATNEKLFF. For the CDR3, the DNA is TGTGCCAGCAGCAAGCCGTTGGGGGGGGCAACTAATGAAAAACTGTTTTTT. The rearrangement links TRBV5-5 to TRBJ1-4; weak D call: TRBD1 (5 bases). Germline CDR1 is SGHKS and CDR2 is YYEKEE (reference sequence). This CDR3 is 17 amino acids long. Trimming took off 4 bases at V and 0 bases at J, with 16 bases between the two ends.

The chain joins TRBV10-3 to TRBJ1-1, with 7 bases fitting TRBD1. Germline V gene data show CDR1 as ENHRY and CDR2 as SYGVKD. The CDR3 is 16 amino acids. The trim removed 3 bases at V and 4 bases at J, leaving 11 bases unmatched. CDR3 nucleotides: TGTGCCATCAGTGACCCAAAAGGGGGCCTCCCCACTGAAGCTTTCTTT. It codes for CAISDPKGGLPTEAFF.

The chain combines TRBV30 with TRBJ2-1; TRBD2 might be the D (5 bases). CDR1 is GTSNPN, CDR2 SVGIG, per germline (reference sequence). The germline V and J ends were trimmed by 7 bases and 5 bases, with 12 bases remaining between them. The length of the CDR3 is 12 residues. CDR3 DNA: TGTGCCTTAGCGCCCTCAAACAATGAGCAGTTCTTC. Its translation: CALAPSNNEQFF.

This clone was recorded a few times. The rearrangement links TRBV5-1 to TRBJ2-7; a possible D gene is TRBD1 (6 bases). Looked up from germline, CDR1 is SGHRS and CDR2 is YFSETQ. The CDR3 spans 15 residues. Trimming left V 0 bases short and J 1 base short, with 11 bases between. For the CDR3, the DNA is TGCGCCAGCAGCTTGGGACAGGTGGGGTCCTACGAGCAGTACTTC. Its translation is CASSLGQVGSYEQYF.

This clone was detected a few times. V and J are TRBV27 and TRBJ2-3; the match to TRBD2 covers 11 bases. V gave up 4 bases and J gave up 0 bases; unmatched junction bases: 3. CDR3 length: 16 residues. CDR1 is MNHEY, CDR2 SMNVEV, per germline (reference sequence). The CDR3: CASSWGLAVSTDTQYF. In DNA, the CDR3 is TGTGCCAGCAGTTGGGGACTAGCGGTTAGCACAGATACGCAGTATTTT.

CDR3: CASWTGTGTNGYTF. CDR3 bases: TGTGCCAGCTGGACCGGGACAGGGACGAATGGCTACACCTTC. The chain joins TRBV27 to TRBJ1-2; 9 bases are a match to TRBD1. Germline CDR1 is MNHEY and CDR2 is SMNVEV (reference sequence). The CDR3 runs 14 residues. The J segment lost 6 bases and the V segment lost 8 bases, leaving 10 bases of the junction unmatched.